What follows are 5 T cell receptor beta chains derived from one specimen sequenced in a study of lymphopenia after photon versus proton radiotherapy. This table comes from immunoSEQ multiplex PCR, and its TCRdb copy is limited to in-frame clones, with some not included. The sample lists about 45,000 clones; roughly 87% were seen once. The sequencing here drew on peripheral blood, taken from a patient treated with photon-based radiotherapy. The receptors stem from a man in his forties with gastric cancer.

The CDR3 loop is CASSEGGTDQAFF. The CDR3 bases are TGTGCCAGCAGTGAGGGGGGGACGGACCAAGCTTTCTTT. The chain links TRBV25-1 to TRBJ1-1; the D gene is possibly TRBD1 (5 bases). V lost 3 bases, J lost 9 bases, and 14 bases lay in between. The CDR3 runs to 13 residues. The germline V gene has CDR1 MGHDK and CDR2 SYGVNS. Drawing the rest from reference TRBV25-1 and TRBJ1-1, the complete variable domain is EADIYQTPRYLVIGTGKKITLECSQTMGHDKMYWYQQDPGMELHLIHYSYGVNSTEKGDLSSESTVSRIRTEHFPLTLESARPSHTSQYLCASSEGGTDQAFFGQGTRLTVV.

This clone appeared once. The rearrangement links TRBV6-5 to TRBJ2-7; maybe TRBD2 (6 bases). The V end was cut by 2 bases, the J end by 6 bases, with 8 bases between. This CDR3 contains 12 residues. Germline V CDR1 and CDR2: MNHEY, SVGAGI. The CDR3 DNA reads TGTGCCAGCAGTTACCCCGGGGGCGAGCAGTACTTC. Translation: CASSYPGGEQYF.

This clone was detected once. The CDR3 sequence is CASSSSEGQGDNTEAFF. CDR3 nucleotide sequence: TGTGCCAGCAGTTCCTCCGAGGGACAGGGGGATAACACTGAAGCTTTCTTT. The chain uses TRBV28 and TRBJ1-1, with 11 bases lining up with TRBD1. The germline V gene encodes CDR1 MDHEN and CDR2 SYDVKM. J gave up 2 bases and V 4 bases, and 9 bases lay outside the gene matches. CDR3 length equals 17 residues.

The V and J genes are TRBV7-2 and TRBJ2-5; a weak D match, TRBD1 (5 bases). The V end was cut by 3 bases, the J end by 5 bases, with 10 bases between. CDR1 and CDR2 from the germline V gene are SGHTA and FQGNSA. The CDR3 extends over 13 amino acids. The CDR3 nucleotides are TGTGCCAGCAGCTTTGGGGCGGTGGAGACCCAGTACTTC. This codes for CASSFGAVETQYF.

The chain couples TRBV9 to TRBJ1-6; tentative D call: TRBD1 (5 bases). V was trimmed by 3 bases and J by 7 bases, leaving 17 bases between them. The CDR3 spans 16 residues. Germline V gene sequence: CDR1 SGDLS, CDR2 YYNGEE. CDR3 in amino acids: CASSALAGTPNSPLHF. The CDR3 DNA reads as TGTGCCAGCAGCGCCTTGGCCGGGACCCCAAATTCACCCCTCCACTTT.